This TCR beta chain was documented in a study of T cell responses to AZD1222 COVID-19 vaccine. Trimming pared 8 bases from V and 4 bases from J, leaving 9 bases between. Germline CDR1 and CDR2: MNHEY and SMNVEV (reference sequence). The CDR3 is made up of 12 amino acids. This clone appeared a few times. Its antigen is not known. Points from the study as a whole: At baseline, just six or seven AZD1222 recipients tested seropositive. It should be noted that donors were predominantly white British and more often female, and clonal diversity was possibly underestimated.

Repertoires were generated with immunoSEQ multiplex PCR, while TCRdb's copy carries only in-frame clones and drops some. The table lists roughly 93,000 clones, approximately 89% of them singletons. The chain is built from TRBV27 and TRBJ1-5; a possible D gene is TRBD1 (6 bases). The receptor was isolated from an adult who received the AZD1222 COVID-19 vaccine. Sequencing was performed on peripheral blood, taken 28 days after the second AZD1222 dose. This CDR3 reads CASATGNQPQHF. In DNA form, the CDR3 reads TGTGCCAGCGCCACAGGGAATCAGCCCCAGCATTTT.